This T cell receptor (beta chain) is drawn from a study of blood T cell repertoires in COVID-19. Of note for this clone: The same CDR3 also results from other DNA sequences found in this sample.

TCRdb's copy holds only in-frame clones and misses some; the assay was immunoSEQ multiplex PCR. The table has over 200,000 clones, around 80% seen once. Sequencing used PBMCs or T cells enriched from blood (not recorded which). The clonotype comes from a man in his 60s who had recovered from COVID-19.

The CDR3 reads CASSPRQGRTGELFF. CDR3 DNA: TGTGCCAGCTCACCCCGACAGGGGAGGACCGGGGAGCTGTTTTTT. V gene TRBV18 combines with J gene TRBJ2-2, with TRBD1 matching over 8 bases. The junction had 5 bases not matched to a gene; V was cut back by 3 bases and J by 5 bases. From germline, CDR1 is KGHSH and CDR2 LQKENI. The CDR3 contains 15 residues.